The rows below give T cell receptor beta chains drawn from one sample of a study of OX40 agonist ivuxolimab in advanced cancers. Here immunoSEQ multiplex PCR was the method, and the copy in TCRdb shows in-frame clones only, minus some. The table lists over 55,000 clones, 91% of them singletons, with about 14% in the top ten. Here the sequenced sample was CD4+ or CD8+ T cells sorted from blood, taken in a trial of the OX40 agonist ivuxolimab. The receptor set was obtained from an adult with an advanced solid tumor such as melanoma, head and neck, liver or kidney cancer. CDR3s include the opening cysteine and the closing phenylalanine or tryptophan. The order of the fields is V gene, D gene, J gene, CDR3 length, clone size, CDR3 DNA, CDR3 protein. The D gene is left open where the match is weak. Size values are once, few and many counts, or a class for expanded clones, and some rows have none.

v_call: TRBV29-1; d_call: TRBD2; j_call: TRBJ2-3; cdr3_length: 13; clone_size: NA; cdr3_nt: TGCAGCGTTGCCCCGGGACTACTGGATACGCAGTATTTT; cdr3_aa: CSVAPGLLDTQYF
v_call: TRBV25-1; d_call: NA; j_call: TRBJ2-3; cdr3_length: 14; clone_size: NA; cdr3_nt: TGTGCCAGCACCCCTCGTGGCAGGGACGATACGCAGTATTTT; cdr3_aa: CASTPRGRDDTQYF
v_call: TRBV9; d_call: NA; j_call: TRBJ2-1; cdr3_length: 15; clone_size: NA; cdr3_nt: TGTGCCAGCAGCGTAGGCTTTACCGGGGGCAATGAGCAGTTCTTC; cdr3_aa: CASSVGFTGGNEQFF
v_call: TRBV5-4; d_call: NA; j_call: TRBJ2-3; cdr3_length: 14; clone_size: NA; cdr3_nt: TGTGCCAGCAGCTTGGGACAAGGGAGAGATACGCAGTATTTT; cdr3_aa: CASSLGQGRDTQYF
v_call: TRBV18; d_call: TRBD2; j_call: TRBJ2-3; cdr3_length: 20; clone_size: NA; cdr3_nt: TGTGCCAGCTCACCACAGCGGCGGCTAGCGGGAGGATCCAGCACAGATACGCAGTATTTT; cdr3_aa: CASSPQRRLAGGSSTDTQYF
v_call: TRBV5-6; d_call: NA; j_call: TRBJ2-5; cdr3_length: 14; clone_size: NA; cdr3_nt: TGTGCCAGCAGCTTCACAACCTCACAAGAGACCCAGTACTTC; cdr3_aa: CASSFTTSQETQYF
v_call: TRBV5-4; d_call: NA; j_call: TRBJ2-5; cdr3_length: 14; clone_size: NA; cdr3_nt: TGTGCCAGCAGAGGGGGAGGGACACCGGAGACCCAGTACTTC; cdr3_aa: CASRGGGTPETQYF
v_call: TRBV7-9; d_call: TRBD1; j_call: TRBJ1-5; cdr3_length: 15; clone_size: NA; cdr3_nt: TGTGCCAGCAGCGGGGGGACAGGGGCTAATCAGCCCCAGCATTTT; cdr3_aa: CASSGGTGANQPQHF
v_call: TRBV5-1; d_call: NA; j_call: TRBJ1-3; cdr3_length: 15; clone_size: NA; cdr3_nt: TGCGCCAGCAGCTTGATTGGCGCCTCTGGAAACACCATATATTTT; cdr3_aa: CASSLIGASGNTIYF
v_call: TRBV18; d_call: TRBD1; j_call: TRBJ1-2; cdr3_length: 13; clone_size: NA; cdr3_nt: TGTGCCAGCTCACGAGGGACAGGGGATGGCTACACCTTC; cdr3_aa: CASSRGTGDGYTF
v_call: TRBV7-2; d_call: TRBD2; j_call: TRBJ2-5; cdr3_length: 14; clone_size: NA; cdr3_nt: TGTGCCAGCAGCTCGGGACTAGCGGCAGAGACCCAGTACTTC; cdr3_aa: CASSSGLAAETQYF
v_call: TRBV7-2; d_call: NA; j_call: TRBJ2-7; cdr3_length: 12; clone_size: NA; cdr3_nt: TGTGCCAGCCTAGGGGGGAACTACGAGCAGTACTTC; cdr3_aa: CASLGGNYEQYF
v_call: TRBV30; d_call: NA; j_call: TRBJ1-1; cdr3_length: 13; clone_size: NA; cdr3_nt: TGTGCCTGGAGTGTAGGGGACTCATCAACAGCTTTCTTT; cdr3_aa: CAWSVGDSSTAFF
v_call: TRBV10-3; d_call: NA; j_call: TRBJ2-3; cdr3_length: 15; clone_size: NA; cdr3_nt: TGTGCCATCAGTGAGCACGGGGTCCTCACAGATACGCAGTATTTT; cdr3_aa: CAISEHGVLTDTQYF
v_call: TRBV7-3; d_call: NA; j_call: TRBJ2-4; cdr3_length: 14; clone_size: NA; cdr3_nt: TGTGCCAGCAGCTTAACGGGCGGGACGGGAATTCAGTACTTC; cdr3_aa: CASSLTGGTGIQYF
v_call: TRBV27; d_call: NA; j_call: TRBJ2-7; cdr3_length: 14; clone_size: NA; cdr3_nt: TGTGCCAGCAGTTTATCACCCCAAGCTATCGAGCAGTACTTC; cdr3_aa: CASSLSPQAIEQYF
v_call: TRBV27; d_call: NA; j_call: TRBJ2-5; cdr3_length: 15; clone_size: NA; cdr3_nt: TGTGCCAGCAGACGGACAACAACGGGGCAAGAGACCCAGTACTTC; cdr3_aa: CASRRTTTGQETQYF
v_call: TRBV7-3; d_call: TRBD2; j_call: TRBJ2-1; cdr3_length: 16; clone_size: NA; cdr3_nt: TGTGCCAGCAGCCCTTTAGGGAGCGGGAGCTGGAATGAGCAGTTCTTC; cdr3_aa: CASSPLGSGSWNEQFF
v_call: TRBV7-2; d_call: NA; j_call: TRBJ2-2; cdr3_length: 12; clone_size: NA; cdr3_nt: TGTGCCAGCAGCCCTAGGCCCGGGGAGCTGTTTTTT; cdr3_aa: CASSPRPGELFF
v_call: TRBV2; d_call: NA; j_call: TRBJ1-1; cdr3_length: 14; clone_size: few; cdr3_nt: TGTGCCAGCAGACTTTTACAGGGTGTAACTGAAGCTTTCTTT; cdr3_aa: CASRLLQGVTEAFF
v_call: TRBV5-1; d_call: NA; j_call: TRBJ2-3; cdr3_length: 15; clone_size: NA; cdr3_nt: TGCGCCAGCAGCTCCGAACCCTTTCCCCAAGATACGCAGTATTTT; cdr3_aa: CASSSEPFPQDTQYF
v_call: TRBV7-9; d_call: NA; j_call: TRBJ2-1; cdr3_length: 12; clone_size: NA; cdr3_nt: TGTGCCAGCAGGCAAGGAGACAATGAGCAGTTCTTC; cdr3_aa: CASRQGDNEQFF
v_call: TRBV6-5; d_call: NA; j_call: TRBJ2-7; cdr3_length: 13; clone_size: NA; cdr3_nt: TGTGCCAGCAGTCCGGGACTCCCAGGCAAGCAGTACTTC; cdr3_aa: CASSPGLPGKQYF
v_call: TRBV5-5; d_call: NA; j_call: TRBJ2-2; cdr3_length: 15; clone_size: NA; cdr3_nt: TGTGCCAGCAGCTTGGAAGGGACTCAGCCCCGGGAGCTGTTTTTT; cdr3_aa: CASSLEGTQPRELFF
v_call: TRBV29-1; d_call: NA; j_call: TRBJ1-4; cdr3_length: 13; clone_size: NA; cdr3_nt: TGCAGCGTTTGGGGCAGGGGCGGCGAAAAACTGTTTTTT; cdr3_aa: CSVWGRGGEKLFF
v_call: TRBV18; d_call: NA; j_call: TRBJ2-3; cdr3_length: 15; clone_size: NA; cdr3_nt: TGTGCCAGCTCACCGGGGCAGGGGGGAGCAGATACGCAGTATTTT; cdr3_aa: CASSPGQGGADTQYF
v_call: TRBV5-4; d_call: NA; j_call: TRBJ2-7; cdr3_length: 13; clone_size: NA; cdr3_nt: TGTGCCAGCAGCTTGGGACAGTCCTACGAGCAGTACTTC; cdr3_aa: CASSLGQSYEQYF
v_call: TRBV11-1; d_call: NA; j_call: TRBJ2-1; cdr3_length: 14; clone_size: NA; cdr3_nt: TGTGCCAGCAGCTTAAAGGGGGTGTACAATGAGCAGTTCTTC; cdr3_aa: CASSLKGVYNEQFF
v_call: TRBV30; d_call: NA; j_call: TRBJ2-5; cdr3_length: 14; clone_size: NA; cdr3_nt: TGTGCCTGGAGTCCCGGGGATAGCCGAGAGACCCAGTACTTC; cdr3_aa: CAWSPGDSRETQYF
v_call: TRBV6-5; d_call: NA; j_call: TRBJ2-7; cdr3_length: 13; clone_size: NA; cdr3_nt: TGTGCCAGCAGGCCCCGGGGGTCCTACGAGCAGTACTTC; cdr3_aa: CASRPRGSYEQYF
v_call: TRBV6-4; d_call: NA; j_call: TRBJ2-6; cdr3_length: 17; clone_size: NA; cdr3_nt: TGTGCCAGCAGTGATAGGAGGAGACCCTCTGGGGCCAACGTCCTGACTTTC; cdr3_aa: CASSDRRRPSGANVLTF
v_call: TRBV15; d_call: NA; j_call: TRBJ2-1; cdr3_length: 12; clone_size: NA; cdr3_nt: TGTGCCACCAGCCCTCGCCTAAATGAGCAGTTCTTC; cdr3_aa: CATSPRLNEQFF
v_call: TRBV19; d_call: TRBD2; j_call: TRBJ2-1; cdr3_length: 15; clone_size: NA; cdr3_nt: TGTGCCAGTAGTATAATGGCGGGAGAGTTAGGTGAGCAGTTCTTC; cdr3_aa: CASSIMAGELGEQFF
v_call: TRBV7-2; d_call: NA; j_call: TRBJ2-1; cdr3_length: 13; clone_size: NA; cdr3_nt: TGTGCCAGCAGCTTAGAAGGGCCTAATGAGCAGTTCTTC; cdr3_aa: CASSLEGPNEQFF
v_call: TRBV9; d_call: NA; j_call: TRBJ2-7; cdr3_length: 13; clone_size: once; cdr3_nt: TGTGCCAGCAGCGTAGAGTCAGGGGTCGAGCAGTACTTC; cdr3_aa: CASSVESGVEQYF
v_call: TRBV29-1; d_call: NA; j_call: TRBJ2-7; cdr3_length: 15; clone_size: NA; cdr3_nt: TGCAGCGTTGATTTGGCGGGGACCACCTCCTACGAGCAGTACTTC; cdr3_aa: CSVDLAGTTSYEQYF
v_call: TRBV10-3; d_call: NA; j_call: TRBJ1-1; cdr3_length: 12; clone_size: NA; cdr3_nt: TGTGCCATCAGGAACAAGAACACTGAAGCTTTCTTT; cdr3_aa: CAIRNKNTEAFF
v_call: TRBV5-1; d_call: TRBD1; j_call: TRBJ1-3; cdr3_length: 15; clone_size: NA; cdr3_nt: TGCGCCAGCAGCTCGACGACAGGGAGTGGAAACACCATATATTTT; cdr3_aa: CASSSTTGSGNTIYF
v_call: TRBV6-6; d_call: TRBD1; j_call: TRBJ1-2; cdr3_length: 13; clone_size: NA; cdr3_nt: TGTGCCAGCAGTTACGGGACAGACTATGGCTACACCTTC; cdr3_aa: CASSYGTDYGYTF
v_call: TRBV2; d_call: NA; j_call: TRBJ2-7; cdr3_length: 10; clone_size: NA; cdr3_nt: TGTGCCAGCGGCCACTACGAGCAGTACTTC; cdr3_aa: CASGHYEQYF
v_call: TRBV15; d_call: TRBD1; j_call: TRBJ2-7; cdr3_length: 15; clone_size: NA; cdr3_nt: TGTGCCACCAGCTTGGAACAGGGACAGTCCTACGAGCAGTACTTC; cdr3_aa: CATSLEQGQSYEQYF
v_call: TRBV7-2; d_call: NA; j_call: TRBJ1-1; cdr3_length: 14; clone_size: few; cdr3_nt: TGTGCCAGCAGCCTTGGACCCCAGCGGGCTGAAGCTTTCTTT; cdr3_aa: CASSLGPQRAEAFF
v_call: TRBV7-2; d_call: TRBD2; j_call: TRBJ2-7; cdr3_length: 13; clone_size: NA; cdr3_nt: TGTGCCAGCAGCTTTGCGCGGGAGGAGGAGCAGTACTTC; cdr3_aa: CASSFAREEEQYF